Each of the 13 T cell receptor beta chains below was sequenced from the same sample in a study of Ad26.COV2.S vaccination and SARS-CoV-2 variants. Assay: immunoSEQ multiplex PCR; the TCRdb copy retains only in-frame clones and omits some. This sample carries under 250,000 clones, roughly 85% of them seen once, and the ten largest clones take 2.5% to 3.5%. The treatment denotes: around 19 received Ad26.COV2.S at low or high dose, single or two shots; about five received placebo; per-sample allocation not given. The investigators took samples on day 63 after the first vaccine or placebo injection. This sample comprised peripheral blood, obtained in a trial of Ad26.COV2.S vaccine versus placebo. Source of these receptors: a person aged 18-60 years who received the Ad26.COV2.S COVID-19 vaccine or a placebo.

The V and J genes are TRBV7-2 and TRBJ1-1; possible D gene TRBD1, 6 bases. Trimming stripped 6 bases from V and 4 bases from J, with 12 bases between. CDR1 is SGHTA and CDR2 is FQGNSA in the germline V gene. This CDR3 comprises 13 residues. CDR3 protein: CASSLTGFTEAFF. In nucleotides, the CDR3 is TGTGCCAGCAGTTTAACAGGGTTCACTGAAGCTTTCTTT.

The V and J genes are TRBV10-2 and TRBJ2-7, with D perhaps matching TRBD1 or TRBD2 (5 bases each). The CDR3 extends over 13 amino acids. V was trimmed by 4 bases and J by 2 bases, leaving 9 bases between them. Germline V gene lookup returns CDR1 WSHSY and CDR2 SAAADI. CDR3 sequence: CASSGDPTYEQYF. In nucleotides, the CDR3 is TGCGCCAGCAGTGGGGACCCAACCTACGAGCAGTACTTC.

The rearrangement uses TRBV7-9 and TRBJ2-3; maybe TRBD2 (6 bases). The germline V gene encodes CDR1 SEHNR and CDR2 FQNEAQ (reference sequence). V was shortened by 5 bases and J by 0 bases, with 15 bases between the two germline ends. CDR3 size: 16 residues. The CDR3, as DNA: TGTGCCAGCAGCCTAAGATACGGGACTAGCACAGATACGCAGTATTTT. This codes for CASSLRYGTSTDTQYF.

The CDR3 DNA reads TGTGCCAGTAGTATTGGAGTGAGCACAGATACGCAGTATTTT. It codes for CASSIGVSTDTQYF. This chain uses TRBV19 with TRBJ2-3; the D is unclear. Trimming took off 3 bases at V and 0 bases at J, with 7 bases between the two ends. Germline CDR1 LNHDA, CDR2 SQIVND (reference sequence). This CDR3 is built from 14 residues. Full variable domain (outside the CDR3, taken from reference TRBV19 and TRBJ2-3): DGGITQSPKYLFRKEGQNVTLSCEQNLNHDAMYWYRQDPGQGLRLIYYSQIVNDFQKGDIAEGYSVSREKKESFPLTVTSAQKNPTAFYLCASSIGVSTDTQYFGPGTRLTVL.

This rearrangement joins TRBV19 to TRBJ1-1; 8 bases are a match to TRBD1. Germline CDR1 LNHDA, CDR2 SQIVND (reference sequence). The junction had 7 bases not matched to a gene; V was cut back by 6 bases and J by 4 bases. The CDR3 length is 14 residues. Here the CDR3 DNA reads TGTGCCAGTAGCCTGGACAGGGACCGCACTGAAGCTTTCTTT. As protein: CASSLDRDRTEAFF.

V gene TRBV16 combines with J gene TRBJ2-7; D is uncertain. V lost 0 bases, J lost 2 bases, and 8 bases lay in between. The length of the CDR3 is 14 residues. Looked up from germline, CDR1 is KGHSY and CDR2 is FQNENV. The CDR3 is CASSQSLAPYEQYV. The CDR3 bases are TGTGCCAGCAGCCAATCCCTGGCCCCCTACGAGCAGTACGTC.

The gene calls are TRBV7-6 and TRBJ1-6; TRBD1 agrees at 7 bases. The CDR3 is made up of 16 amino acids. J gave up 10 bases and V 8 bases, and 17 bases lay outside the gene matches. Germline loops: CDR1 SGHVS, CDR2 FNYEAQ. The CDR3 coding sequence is TGTGCCAGCTCCGACAATAAGGGGGCGTTAGGGTCACCCCTCCACTTT. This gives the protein CASSDNKGALGSPLHF.

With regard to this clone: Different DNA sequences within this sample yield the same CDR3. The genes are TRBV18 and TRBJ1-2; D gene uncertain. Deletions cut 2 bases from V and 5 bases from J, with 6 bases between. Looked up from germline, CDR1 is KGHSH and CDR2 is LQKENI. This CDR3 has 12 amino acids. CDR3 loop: CASSPGVYGYTF. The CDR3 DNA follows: TGTGCCAGCTCACCAGGAGTGTATGGCTACACCTTC.

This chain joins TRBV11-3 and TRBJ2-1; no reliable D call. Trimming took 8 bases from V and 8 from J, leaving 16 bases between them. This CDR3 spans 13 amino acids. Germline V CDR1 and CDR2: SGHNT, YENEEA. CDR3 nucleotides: TGTGCCAGCGGATGGAGCACCGCACATGAGCAGTTCTTC. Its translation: CASGWSTAHEQFF.

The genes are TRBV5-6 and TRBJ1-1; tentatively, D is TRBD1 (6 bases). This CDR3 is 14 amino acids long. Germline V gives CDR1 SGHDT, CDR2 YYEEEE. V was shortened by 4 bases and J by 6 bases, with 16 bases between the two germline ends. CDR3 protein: CASSRWGGGAEAFF. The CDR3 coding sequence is TGTGCCAGCAGCCGATGGGGGGGCGGCGCTGAAGCTTTCTTT.

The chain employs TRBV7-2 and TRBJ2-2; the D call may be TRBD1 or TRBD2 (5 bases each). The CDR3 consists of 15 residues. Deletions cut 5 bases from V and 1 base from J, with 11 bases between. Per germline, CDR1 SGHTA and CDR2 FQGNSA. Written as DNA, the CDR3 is TGTGCCAGCAGCGGCCGGGACGGGAACACCGGGGAGCTGTTTTTT. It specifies CASSGRDGNTGELFF. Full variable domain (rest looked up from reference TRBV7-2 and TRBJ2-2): GAGVSQSPSNKVTEKGKDVELRCDPISGHTALYWYRQSLGQGLEFLIYFQGNSAPDKSGLPSDRFSAERTGGSVSTLTIQRTQQEDSAVYLCASSGRDGNTGELFFGEGSRLTVL.

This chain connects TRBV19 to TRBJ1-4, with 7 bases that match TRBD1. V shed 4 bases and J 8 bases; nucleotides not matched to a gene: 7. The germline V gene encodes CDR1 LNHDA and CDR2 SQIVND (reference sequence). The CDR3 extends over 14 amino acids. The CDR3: CASSTTGEGEKLFF. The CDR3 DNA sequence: TGTGCCAGTAGTACTACAGGGGAGGGAGAAAAACTGTTTTTT.

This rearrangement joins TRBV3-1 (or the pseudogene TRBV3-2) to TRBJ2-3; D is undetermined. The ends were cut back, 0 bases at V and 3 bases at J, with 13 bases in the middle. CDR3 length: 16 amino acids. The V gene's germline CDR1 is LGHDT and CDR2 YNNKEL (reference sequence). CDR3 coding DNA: TGTGCCAGCAGCCAAGATACGGCAATTATGACAGATACGCAGTATTTT. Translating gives CASSQDTAIMTDTQYF.